These 20 T cell receptor beta chains were sequenced from one sample in a study of human T cells and chemical hapten exposure. Time point denoted: patch test 1, 2 weeks after DPC sensitization. The treatment is: therapeutic diphenylcyclopropenone sensitization with weekly scalp DPC. TCRdb passed the RACE reads through MiXCR, listing each CDR3 protein once. The table has around 380,000 distinct CDR3 sequences, 4.8% seen once; the top ten hold about 2.2%. The sequencing used whole blood, collected in connection with sensitization to the hapten diphenylcyclopropenone (DPC). These receptor sequences come from a woman in her 50s with alopecia areata. Some clones in this sample may be carry-over from other donors' samples.

At least ten counts were recorded for this clonotype. The chain couples TRBV27 to TRBJ1-1; D not resolved. The ends were cut back, 4 bases at V and 3 bases at J, with 9 bases in the middle. The CDR3 has 13 amino acids. The germline CDR1 and CDR2 sequences are MNHEY and SMNVEV (reference sequence). Here the CDR3 reads CASSWSGDTEAFF. The CDR3 DNA sequence: TGTGCCAGCAGTTGGTCTGGGGACACTGAAGCTTTCTTT.

This clonotype has only a few counts. This chain uses TRBV28 with TRBJ1-5; no reliable D call. The CDR3 is made up of 11 amino acids. V was pared by 3 bases and J by 7 bases, with 4 bases between. Germline V CDR1 and CDR2: MDHEN, SYDVKM. For the CDR3, the DNA is TGTGCCAGCAGTTTGAAGCAGCCCCAGCATTTT. It is translated as CASSLKQPQHF.

This clonotype was observed a few times. The gene calls are TRBV6-2 or TRBV6-3 and TRBJ2-5; tentatively, D is TRBD2 (5 bases). Germline CDR1 MNHEY, CDR2 SVGEGT. V was clipped by 5 bases and J by 5 bases, with 15 bases between them. The CDR3 length is 14 residues. As DNA, the CDR3 is TGTGCCAGCAGTGGTCGGGAAAGAGTGGAGACCCAGTACTTC. Its protein product is CASSGRERVETQYF.

This clonotype came up many times. Here the CDR3 DNA reads TGTGCCACCAGCAGAGATGAAGGATTAAGGGGATCAGAGACCCAGTACTTC. The encoded protein is CATSRDEGLRGSETQYF. The chain combines TRBV15 with TRBJ2-5, with TRBD1 as a possible D gene (5 bases). Germline values: CDR1 LNHNV, CDR2 YYDKDF (reference sequence). CDR3 length equals 17 residues. V was trimmed by 0 bases and J by 4 bases, leaving 18 bases between them. The whole variable domain, remainder taken from reference TRBV15 and TRBJ2-5, is DAMVIQNPRYQVTQFGKPVTLSCSQTLNHNVMYWYQQKSSQAPKLLFHYYDKDFNNEADTPDNFQSRRPNTSFCFLDIRSPGLGDTAMYLCATSRDEGLRGSETQYFGPGTRLLVL.

The V gene is TRBV6-1, the J gene TRBJ2-7; 7 bases are shared with TRBD2. V lost 3 bases and J lost 9; bases outside the gene matches: 5. This CDR3 spans 12 amino acids. Looked up from germline, CDR1 is MNHNS and CDR2 is SASEGT. DNA of the CDR3: TGTGCCAGCAGTGACGGGAGGCTGGGGCAGTACTTC. Amino acids: CASSDGRLGQYF.

This clonotype was picked up many times. The chain carries TRBV4-3 and TRBJ2-6, with 9 bases fitting TRBD2. After removal of 1 base from V and 1 base from J, the junction contained 5 bases not matched to a gene. Germline V lookup: CDR1 LGHNA, CDR2 YSLEER. The CDR3 is 18 residues long. The CDR3 protein is CASSQGVAGASGANVLTF. CDR3 in DNA: TGCGCCAGCAGCCAAGGGGTAGCGGGGGCATCTGGGGCCAACGTCCTGACTTTC.

The chain carries TRBV19 and TRBJ2-3, with D possibly being TRBD1 or TRBD2 (5 bases each). The ends were cut back, 5 bases at V and 6 bases at J, with 18 bases in the middle. CDR3 length: 15 residues. The V gene's germline CDR1 is LNHDA and CDR2 SQIVND (reference sequence). CDR3 loop: CASSPGTLVSDTQYF. The CDR3 bases are TGTGCCAGTAGTCCCGGGACCCTCGTTTCGGATACGCAGTATTTT.

The sample holds many counts of this clonotype. V gene TRBV5-5 combines with J gene TRBJ1-5; possibly TRBD1 for D (6 bases). V lost 4 bases and J lost 2, with 16 bases in between. The germline V gene encodes CDR1 SGHKS and CDR2 YYEKEE (reference sequence). CDR3 length equals 16 residues. CDR3 amino acids: CASSLRAGVGNQPQHF. In DNA form, the CDR3 reads TGTGCCAGCAGCCTGCGGGCAGGGGTGGGCAATCAGCCCCAGCATTTT.

The chain carries TRBV4-1 and TRBJ1-2, with 8 nucleotides matching TRBD1. V lost 0 bases, J lost 1 base, and 4 bases stayed unmatched. Germline V gives CDR1 MGHRA, CDR2 YSYEKL. CDR3 length equals 16 residues. CDR3 residues: CASSQDPQGVNYGYTF. The DNA for the CDR3 is TGCGCCAGCAGCCAAGATCCACAGGGGGTTAACTATGGCTACACCTTC.

This rearrangement joins TRBV12-3 or TRBV12-4 to TRBJ2-4; 8 bases are a match to TRBD2. The CDR3 is 14 residues long. With V trimmed by 5 bases and J by 7 bases, 7 bases remained unmatched. The CDR3 bases are TGTGCCAGCAGTCCCCCGGGACTAGGGAACATTCAGTACTTC. Its translation: CASSPPGLGNIQYF.

In this sample, this clonotype turned up a few times. The chain uses TRBV6-5 and TRBJ2-7, with D possibly matching TRBD2 (5 bases). V dropped 5 bases and J dropped 6 bases, with 11 bases sitting between them. Germline V gene lookup returns CDR1 MNHEY and CDR2 SVGAGI. The CDR3 runs to 12 residues. The CDR3 loop is CASSRFGVEQYF. DNA of the CDR3: TGTGCCAGCAGTCGTTTCGGGGTCGAGCAGTACTTC.

This clonotype was counted between two and nine times. The gene calls are TRBV7-8 and TRBJ2-7; D is uncertain. Trimming removed 5 bases from V and 6 bases from J, with 20 bases in between. Germline CDR1 and CDR2: SGHVS and FQNEAQ. This CDR3 region has 15 residues. The chain's CDR3 is CASSTALAQSTEQYF. Written as DNA, the CDR3 is TGTGCCAGCAGCACCGCATTGGCCCAGTCGACCGAGCAGTACTTC.

The V gene is TRBV6-1, the J gene TRBJ2-6, with 12 bases lining up with TRBD1. V was clipped by 4 bases and J by 1 base; unmatched bases: 8. The CDR3 is 19 residues long. Germline V lookup: CDR1 MNHNS, CDR2 SASEGT. CDR3 nucleotide sequence: TGTGCCAGCAGTGCGGTGGGGACAGGGGGCTTTTCTGGGGCCAACGTCCTGACTTTC. Protein sequence: CASSAVGTGGFSGANVLTF.

The table lists this clonotype with many counts. The V and J genes are TRBV7-2 and TRBJ2-3, with 13 bases lining up with TRBD2. V dropped 1 base and J dropped 6; count of bases not matched to a gene: 1. This CDR3 contains 15 residues. Germline CDR1 is SGHTA and CDR2 is FQGNSA. This CDR3 is CASSLGTSGSDTQYF. The CDR3 DNA reads TGTGCCAGCAGCTTAGGGACTAGCGGGAGCGATACGCAGTATTTT. The variable domain in full, with the rest retrieved from reference TRBV7-2 and TRBJ2-3, is GAGVSQSPSNKVTEKGKDVELRCDPISGHTALYWYRQSLGQGLEFLIYFQGNSAPDKSGLPSDRFSAERTGGSVSTLTIQRTQQEDSAVYLCASSLGTSGSDTQYFGPGTRLTVL.

This clonotype was counted many times. The chain recombines TRBV6-6 with TRBJ1-5; 8 nucleotides align to TRBD1. The CDR3 has 14 amino acids. Germline values: CDR1 MNHNY, CDR2 SVGAGI (reference sequence). J gave up 3 bases and V 5 bases, and 3 bases lay outside the gene matches. The CDR3 loop is CASSGQGNNQPQHF. CDR3 coding DNA: TGTGCCAGCAGTGGACAGGGAAACAATCAGCCCCAGCATTTT.

This clonotype was counted many times. The chain uses TRBV20-1 and TRBJ2-7, with TRBD2 matching 13 bases. The CDR3 contains 14 residues. Germline CDR1 reads DFQATT; CDR2 reads SNEGSKA (reference sequence). The V segment lost 2 bases and the J segment 5 bases; nucleotides outside the gene matches: 3. The CDR3 nucleotides are TGCAGTGCTAGAAAAGGACTAGCGGGGGACGAGCAGTACTTC. This sequence encodes CSARKGLAGDEQYF.

This clonotype was observed many times. The chain links TRBV6-1 to TRBJ1-1; D uncertain. Per germline, CDR1 MNHNS and CDR2 SASEGT. This CDR3 has 14 amino acids. V shed 5 bases and J shed 2 bases, with 12 bases lying between them. The CDR3 region is CASSPNPINTEAFF. The CDR3 bases are TGTGCCAGCAGTCCTAACCCGATAAACACTGAAGCTTTCTTT.

At least ten counts were recorded for this clonotype. V is TRBV6-2 or TRBV6-3 and J is TRBJ1-5; D unresolved. V gave up 1 base and J gave up 7 bases, with 23 bases separating them. The germline V gene has CDR1 MNHEY and CDR2 SVGEGT. The CDR3 contains 18 residues. CDR3 in amino acids: CASSYYTVGVPRWQPQHF. The CDR3 region has the DNA TGTGCCAGCAGTTACTATACAGTTGGGGTCCCCCGATGGCAGCCCCAGCATTTT.

This clonotype was seen more than once but under ten times. This rearrangement joins TRBV6-2 or TRBV6-3 to TRBJ2-5, with D hard to call. Germline V gene lookup returns CDR1 MNHEY and CDR2 SVGEGT. This CDR3 is built from 13 residues. V was trimmed by 5 bases and J by 4 bases, leaving 11 bases between them. This CDR3 reads CASSPVRPETQYF. The CDR3 DNA follows: TGTGCCAGCAGTCCCGTGCGGCCAGAGACCCAGTACTTC.

The rearrangement links TRBV14 to TRBJ2-1; 11 nucleotides line up with TRBD2. V trimming: 1 base; J trimming: 4 bases; junction bases outside the gene matches: 6. The germline V gene has CDR1 SGHDN and CDR2 FVKESK. This CDR3 has 17 residues. The chain's CDR3 is CASSQVITSGGYNEQFF. CDR3 DNA: TGTGCCAGCAGCCAAGTCATTACTAGCGGGGGTTACAATGAGCAGTTCTTC.